These 10 T cell receptor beta chains were all obtained from the same sample, sequenced in a study of regulatory T cells in long-lasting Graves disease. For TCR beta, libraries came from iRepertoire HTBI primers and Arm-PCR of CDR3 regions. TCRdb ran MiXCR on the multiplex PCR reads and lists one entry per CDR3 protein. The sample yields approximately 400,000 distinct CDR3 sequences, roughly a sixth seen once. Time point given: newly diagnosed GD, antithyroid drugs for less than 3 months. Extracted RNA from PBMCs served as the source of the TCR library. Sequenced here: peripheral blood mononuclear cells (PBMCs), sampled at new diagnosis, from a patient treated with antithyroid drugs. The receptors shown here come from a female donor with Graves disease.

V gene TRBV28 combines with J gene TRBJ2-3; 13 nucleotides match TRBD2. The germline V gene has CDR1 MDHEN and CDR2 SYDVKM. J lost 3 bases, V lost 7 bases, and 13 bases had no gene match. The CDR3 is made up of 18 amino acids. The CDR3 DNA follows: TGTGCCAGCACCGACGACGGGACTAGCGGGATTCCGACAGATACGCAGTATTTT. Translating gives CASTDDGTSGIPTDTQYF.

In this sample, this clonotype turned up many times. The rearrangement links TRBV3-1 to TRBJ2-7; D tentatively fits TRBD1 or TRBD2 (5 bases each). This CDR3 contains 14 residues. Germline values: CDR1 LGHDT, CDR2 YNNKEL (reference sequence). Trimming took off 2 bases at V and 9 bases at J, with 17 bases between the two ends. The CDR3: CASSQPGPFSGQYF. CDR3 DNA: TGTGCCAGCAGCCAACCGGGACCCTTTTCGGGGCAGTACTTC.

The chain joins TRBV12-3 or TRBV12-4 to TRBJ1-1, with D possibly being TRBD1 (6 bases). The V end lost 7 bases, the J end lost 6 bases, and 12 bases lay between the germline ends. The CDR3 has 12 residues. The CDR3, as DNA: TGTGCCAGCACCCTACAGGGCCCTGAAGCTTTCTTT. Amino acid sequence: CASTLQGPEAFF.

Comment on this clonotype: A much larger clone sits a single nucleotide away, making a read error possible. This chain links TRBV7-9 with TRBJ1-1, with no clear D. Germline values: CDR1 SEHNR, CDR2 FQNEAQ (reference sequence). Trimming took off 2 bases at V and 3 bases at J, with 4 bases between the two ends. The CDR3 sequence is 12 residues long. The chain's CDR3 is CASSLSYTEAFF. CDR3 bases: TGTGCCAGCAGCTTATCATACACTGAAGCTTTCTTT.

This clonotype was seen many times. The rearrangement links TRBV12-3 or TRBV12-4 to TRBJ2-1; maybe TRBD1 (5 bases). The CDR3 contains 15 residues. Trimming left V 2 bases short and J 2 bases short, with 10 bases between. The CDR3 sequence is CASSLNKGTYNEQFF. CDR3 nucleotides: TGTGCCAGCAGTTTAAATAAGGGGACCTACAATGAGCAGTTCTTC.

Ten or more counts support this clonotype. This chain links TRBV20-1 with TRBJ2-2; TRBD2 might be the D (5 bases). Deletions cut 8 bases from V and 1 base from J, with 11 bases between. The CDR3 contains 13 residues. Germline V gene data show CDR1 as DFQATT and CDR2 as SNEGSKA (reference sequence). Here the CDR3 reads CSILVENTGELFF. CDR3 DNA sequence: TGCAGTATACTAGTAGAGAACACCGGGGAGCTGTTTTTT.

This clonotype has more than one count but fewer than ten. J is TRBJ2-1 and V is TRBV7-2, with 11 bases matching TRBD2. The CDR3 has 16 residues. The germline V gene has CDR1 SGHTA and CDR2 FQGNSA. The V segment lost 2 bases and the J segment 6 bases; nucleotides outside the gene matches: 6. This CDR3 reads CASSLNSGRAGNEQFF. For the CDR3, the DNA is TGTGCCAGCAGCTTAAATAGCGGGAGGGCCGGCAATGAGCAGTTCTTC. The full variable domain, completed using reference TRBV7-2 and TRBJ2-1, is GAGVSQSPSNKVTEKGKDVELRCDPISGHTALYWYRQSLGQGLEFLIYFQGNSAPDKSGLPSDRFSAERTGGSVSTLTIQRTQQEDSAVYLCASSLNSGRAGNEQFFGPGTRLTVL.

This clonotype showed up many times. The chain joins TRBV15 to TRBJ2-2, with D perhaps matching TRBD2 (5 bases). V lost 1 base and J 5 bases, leaving 5 bases between the germline ends. Germline V gene lookup returns CDR1 LNHNV and CDR2 YYDKDF (reference sequence). The CDR3 length is 13 residues. CDR3 nucleotides: TGTGCCACCAGCAGAGGCGGGACCGGGGAGCTGTTTTTT. Amino acids: CATSRGGTGELFF. The whole variable domain, remainder taken from reference TRBV15 and TRBJ2-2, is DAMVIQNPRYQVTQFGKPVTLSCSQTLNHNVMYWYQQKSSQAPKLLFHYYDKDFNNEADTPDNFQSRRPNTSFCFLDIRSPGLGDTAMYLCATSRGGTGELFFGEGSRLTVL.

This clonotype was counted ten times or more. The rearrangement uses TRBV7-2 and TRBJ1-1, with D hard to call. Trimming removed 5 bases from V and 10 bases from J, with 14 bases in between. Germline CDR1 SGHTA, CDR2 FQGNSA. The CDR3 runs to 12 residues. In DNA form, the CDR3 reads TGTGCCAGCAGCCTGAGGACGGGCCGAGCTTTCTTT. It is translated as CASSLRTGRAFF.

This clonotype came up many times. The chain is built from TRBV7-9 and TRBJ2-3, with 8 bases aligning to TRBD2. This CDR3 comprises 15 residues. Germline V gene lookup returns CDR1 SEHNR and CDR2 FQNEAQ (reference sequence). V was clipped by 1 base and J by 6 bases; unmatched bases: 6. The CDR3 here is CASSLDGGGQDTQYF. In DNA form, the CDR3 reads TGTGCCAGCAGCTTAGATGGCGGGGGGCAGGATACGCAGTATTTT.